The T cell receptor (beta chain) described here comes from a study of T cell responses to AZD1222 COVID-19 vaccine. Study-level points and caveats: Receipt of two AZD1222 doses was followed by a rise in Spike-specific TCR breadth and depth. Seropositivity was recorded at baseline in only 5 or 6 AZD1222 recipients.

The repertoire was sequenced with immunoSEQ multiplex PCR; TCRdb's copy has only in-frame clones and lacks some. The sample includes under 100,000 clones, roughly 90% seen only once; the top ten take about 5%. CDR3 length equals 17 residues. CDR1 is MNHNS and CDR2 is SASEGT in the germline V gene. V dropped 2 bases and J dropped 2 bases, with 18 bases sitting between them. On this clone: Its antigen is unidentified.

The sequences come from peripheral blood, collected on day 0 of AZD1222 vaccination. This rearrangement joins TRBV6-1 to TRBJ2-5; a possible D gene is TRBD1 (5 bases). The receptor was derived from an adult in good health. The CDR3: CASSELRGGWDQETQYF. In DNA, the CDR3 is TGTGCCAGCAGTGAATTAAGGGGCGGCTGGGATCAAGAGACCCAGTACTTC.